The 10 T cell receptor beta chains listed next were all sequenced from one sample in a study of blood T cell repertoires in COVID-19. Method: immunoSEQ multiplex PCR; TCRdb's copy keeps in-frame clones and lacks some. Of about 230,000 clones listed, just under 90% are singletons. Sequencing was done on a sample of PBMCs or T cells enriched from blood (not recorded which). These TCRs come from a woman aged 25 to 39 with acute COVID-19.

The genes are TRBV2 and TRBJ1-1, with a weak D call TRBD1 (6 bases). CDR1 and CDR2 (germline): SNHLY, FYNNEI. V lost 8 bases and J 5 bases, leaving 15 bases between the germline ends. CDR3 length: 13 amino acids. CDR3 sequence: CASYFQGSTEAFF. In DNA form, the CDR3 reads TGTGCCAGCTATTTTCAGGGGTCGACTGAAGCTTTCTTT. Drawing the rest from reference TRBV2 and TRBJ1-1, the complete variable domain is EPEVTQTPSHQVTQMGQEVILRCVPISNHLYFYWYRQILGQKVEFLVSFYNNEISEKSEIFDDQFSVERPDGSNFTLKIRSTKLEDSAMYFCASYFQGSTEAFFGQGTRLTVV.

The J gene is TRBJ1-2, the V gene TRBV2; TRBD1 aligns across 11 bases. The ends lost 5 bases at V and 4 bases at J; junction bases unmatched: 6. The CDR3 is 15 residues long. CDR1 is SNHLY, CDR2 FYNNEI, per germline. The CDR3 spells CASSLGTGGSYGYTF. The CDR3 coding sequence is TGTGCCAGCAGTCTCGGGACAGGGGGTAGCTATGGCTACACCTTC.

This clone was picked up one time. The genes are TRBV5-5 and TRBJ2-5; 10 bases line up with TRBD2. V shed 0 bases and J 5 bases; nucleotides not matched to a gene: 4. Looked up from germline, CDR1 is SGHKS and CDR2 is YYEKEE (reference sequence). This CDR3 spans 15 amino acids. The DNA for the CDR3 is TGTGCCAGCAGCTTGGCCTTACTAGCGGGGGAGACCCAGTACTTC. Translating it yields CASSLALLAGETQYF.

This chain joins TRBV7-2 and TRBJ1-5, with TRBD1 as a possible D gene (5 bases). Trimming left V 5 bases short and J 5 bases short, with 16 bases between. This CDR3 has 15 residues. CDR1 is SGHTA and CDR2 is FQGNSA in the germline V gene. The CDR3 loop reads CASSPRGGRDQPQHF. The DNA of the CDR3 is TGTGCCAGCAGCCCGCGAGGCGGCAGGGATCAGCCCCAGCATTTT.

The V call is TRBV5-4, the J call TRBJ1-6; 9 bases match TRBD1. Germline loops: CDR1 SGHNT, CDR2 YYREEE (reference sequence). This CDR3 has 13 amino acids. V lost 5 bases and J lost 8; bases outside the gene matches: 2. CDR3 residues: CASRRTGDSPLHF. CDR3 in DNA: TGTGCCAGCAGGCGGACAGGGGATTCACCCCTCCACTTT. Based on the CDR3 plus reference TRBV5-4 and TRBJ1-6, the full variable domain is ETGVTQSPTHLIKTRGQQVTLRCSSQSGHNTVSWYQQALGQGPQFIFQYYREEENGRGNFPPRFSGLQFPNYSSELNVNALELDDSALYLCASRRTGDSPLHFGNGTRLTVT.

The genes are TRBV7-6 and TRBJ2-7; 7 positions agree with TRBD1. CDR1 is SGHVS and CDR2 is FNYEAQ in the germline V gene. The length of the CDR3 is 15 residues. Losses at the gene ends were 1 base for V and 4 bases for J; bases not matched to a gene: 7. The CDR3 is CASSLGTGFSYEQYF. In nucleotides, the CDR3 is TGTGCCAGCAGCTTAGGGACAGGTTTTTCATACGAGCAGTACTTC.

The chain has TRBV2 and TRBJ2-1, with 7 bases fitting TRBD2. CDR3 length: 12 amino acids. Germline CDR1 SNHLY, CDR2 FYNNEI. The trim removed 9 bases at V and 4 bases at J, leaving 3 bases unmatched. The CDR3 spells CASLAGYNEQFF. The CDR3 DNA sequence: TGTGCCAGTTTAGCGGGTTACAATGAGCAGTTCTTC.

This chain's CDR3 is CASSFGLGALNEQFF. The CDR3 DNA is TGTGCCAGCAGTTTTGGACTGGGGGCTCTCAATGAGCAGTTCTTC. The chain couples TRBV27 to TRBJ2-1; D possibly corresponds to TRBD1 (6 bases). This CDR3 has 15 amino acids. In germline, CDR1 is MNHEY, CDR2 SMNVEV (reference sequence). The V and J ends lost 3 bases and 6 bases respectively, with 15 bases between them.

This chain connects TRBV5-4 to TRBJ1-1; D perhaps matches TRBD1 (5 bases). The CDR3 is 14 residues long. Germline loops: CDR1 SGHNT, CDR2 YYREEE (reference sequence). Trimming removed 0 bases at V and 0 bases at J, with 6 bases between. CDR3 residues: CASSLGQMNTEAFF. The CDR3, as DNA: TGTGCCAGCAGCTTGGGACAGATGAACACTGAAGCTTTCTTT.

This rearrangement joins TRBV9 to TRBJ1-1; D is ambiguous. Germline V gene lookup returns CDR1 SGDLS and CDR2 YYNGEE. The V end was cut by 3 bases, the J end by 11 bases, with 20 bases between. This CDR3 has 14 residues. CDR3 in amino acids: CASSGATGSGGAFF. The CDR3 DNA follows: TGTGCCAGCAGCGGAGCCACGGGGAGTGGTGGTGCTTTCTTT. Based on the CDR3 plus reference TRBV9 and TRBJ1-1, the full variable domain is DSGVTQTPKHLITATGQRVTLRCSPRSGDLSVYWYQQSLDQGLQFLIQYYNGEERAKGNILERFSAQQFPDLHSELNLSSLELGDSALYFCASSGATGSGGAFFGQGTRLTVV.